What follows are 21 T cell receptor beta chains derived from one specimen sequenced in a study of blood T cell repertoires in COVID-19 (dated by TCRdb to 2018 to 2021). The library was generated by the immunoSEQ multiplex PCR assay. TCRdb took this table from immuneACCESS and kept in-frame rearrangements with V and J called. Such tables lack part of the clones; where checked against another copy, unresolved V genes explain under half of the gap, and the rest is unexplained. For this sample there are around 75,000 clones; almost 90% appear just once. 5% to 6.5% of the sample comes from the top ten. The sequenced material came from peripheral blood. These receptor sequences come from a man aged 50 or older with acute or convalescent COVID-19.

V is TRBV5-1 and J is TRBJ2-7, with D tentatively TRBD2 (5 bases). The length of the CDR3 is 14 residues. In germline, CDR1 is SGHRS, CDR2 YFSETQ. The V end was cut by 1 base, the J end by 1 base, with 9 bases between. The CDR3 DNA is TGCGCCAGCAGCTTGTTTAGCGTTTCCTACGAGCAGTACTTC. Translated, it gives CASSLFSVSYEQYF.

Details on this clone: The junction and the germline gene differ at one end; a read error may be behind it. This chain uses TRBV7-8 with TRBJ1-1; no clear D gene. The CDR3 is made up of 11 amino acids. Germline V CDR1 and CDR2: SGHVS, FQNEAQ. DNA of the CDR3: TGTGCCAGCAGCTTAAACACAGAAGCTTTCTTT. Protein sequence: CASSLNTEAFF. Variable domain in full (rest from reference TRBV7-8 and TRBJ1-1): GAGVSQSPRYKVAKRGQDVALRCDPISGHVSLFWYQQALGQGPEFLTYFQNEAQLDKSGLPSDRFFAERPEGSVSTLKIQRTQQEDSAVYLCASSLNTEAFFGQGTRLTVV.

The J gene is TRBJ2-1, the V gene TRBV20-1, with D perhaps matching TRBD1 (6 bases). Trimming pared 6 bases from V and 12 bases from J, leaving 15 bases between. The CDR3 length is 11 residues. The germline gives CDR1 DFQATT, CDR2 SNEGSKA (reference sequence). The CDR3 loop is CSAPSGGPQFF. DNA for the CDR3: TGCAGTGCACCTTCTGGGGGCCCGCAGTTCTTC.

The chain's CDR3 is CASSLIASGVNQPQHF. CDR3 in DNA: TGTGCCAGCAGCTTAATCGCATCAGGGGTGAATCAGCCCCAGCATTTT. V and J are TRBV7-8 and TRBJ1-5, with D maybe TRBD1 (6 bases). The CDR3 length is 16 residues. Germline values: CDR1 SGHVS, CDR2 FQNEAQ. Trimming took off 2 bases at V and 4 bases at J, with 15 bases between the two ends.

The chain links TRBV11-3 to TRBJ2-3; 9 bases line up with TRBD2. CDR3 length: 16 residues. Germline lookup yields CDR1 SGHNT and CDR2 YENEEA. V shed 3 bases and J 4 bases; nucleotides not matched to a gene: 8. The CDR3 nucleotides read TGTGCCAGCAGCTTCAATGGGTTAGCGGGGGCAGATACGCAGTATTTT. This encodes CASSFNGLAGADTQYF.

V and J are TRBV4-3 and TRBJ2-1; D might be TRBD2 (6 bases). The CDR3 runs 16 residues. Trimming removed 1 base from V and 0 bases from J, with 10 bases in between. Per germline, CDR1 LGHNA and CDR2 YSLEER. This CDR3 is CASSQGVADSYNEQFF. CDR3 nucleotide sequence: TGCGCCAGCAGCCAAGGGGTAGCGGACTCCTACAATGAGCAGTTCTTC.

The rearrangement uses TRBV7-6 and TRBJ2-7; TRBD2 agrees at 8 bases. CDR1 SGHVS and CDR2 FNYEAQ come from the germline V gene. The J segment lost 1 base and the V segment lost 1 base, leaving 12 bases of the junction unmatched. The length of the CDR3 is 18 residues. DNA of the CDR3: TGTGCCAGCAGCTTAGGGGTCGGGAGGGCCGTCGGGTCCTACGAGCAGTACTTC. This gives the protein CASSLGVGRAVGSYEQYF.

The J gene is TRBJ2-7, the V gene TRBV6-2 or TRBV6-3; perhaps TRBD2 as D (6 bases). V lost 6 bases and J lost 5, with 11 bases in between. Per germline, CDR1 MNHEY and CDR2 SVGEGT. The CDR3 is made up of 12 amino acids. The CDR3 spells CASSPTSNEQYF. The CDR3 DNA reads as TGTGCCAGCAGCCCTACTAGCAACGAGCAGTACTTC.

The V and J genes are TRBV4-1 and TRBJ2-7; 12 positions match TRBD2. Trimming at V came to 5 bases and at J to 0 bases, leaving 5 bases not matched to a gene. This CDR3 comprises 16 residues. Germline CDR1 MGHRA, CDR2 YSYEKL. The CDR3 sequence is CASSGTSGPSSYEQYF. CDR3 nucleotides: TGCGCCAGCAGCGGGACTAGCGGGCCGAGCTCCTACGAGCAGTACTTC.

The chain joins TRBV19 to TRBJ2-1, with 8 bases that match TRBD2. The CDR3 consists of 19 residues. Germline V gene sequence: CDR1 LNHDA, CDR2 SQIVND (reference sequence). V shed 9 bases, J shed 4 bases, and the junction held 23 bases outside the gene matches. CDR3 nucleotides: TGTGCCAGCCAACAAAGGGCTAGCGGGTGGGAGAGGGGGTACAATGAGCAGTTCTTC. Its protein is CASQQRASGWERGYNEQFF.

The chain combines TRBV5-3 with TRBJ1-5; D may be TRBD1 (5 bases). TRBV5-3 counts as an open reading frame of uncertain function. This CDR3 has 14 amino acids. The V and J ends lost 0 bases and 7 bases respectively, with 11 bases between them. CDR3 residues: CARSLGRVRQPQHF. CDR3 coding DNA: TGTGCCAGAAGCTTGGGCAGGGTGAGACAGCCCCAGCATTTT.

This clone has a handful of counts. This chain links TRBV11-3 with TRBJ2-6; D is unclear. V was pared by 4 bases and J by 0 bases, with 10 bases between. Per germline, CDR1 SGHNT and CDR2 YENEEA. This CDR3 region has 16 residues. The CDR3 sequence is CASSYHAGSGANVLTF. Here the CDR3 DNA reads TGTGCCAGCAGCTACCACGCCGGCTCTGGGGCCAACGTCCTGACTTTC.

V and J are TRBV19 and TRBJ2-7, with D possibly matching TRBD2 (6 bases). This CDR3 contains 14 residues. V was pared by 5 bases and J by 7 bases, with 18 bases between. Germline V gene data show CDR1 as LNHDA and CDR2 as SQIVND (reference sequence). Here the CDR3 reads CASSGRGGAREQYF. CDR3 nucleotides: TGTGCCAGTAGTGGGCGGGGTGGAGCGAGAGAGCAGTACTTC.

This chain connects TRBV4-2 to TRBJ1-4, with 11 bases that match TRBD1. Germline V gives CDR1 LGHNA, CDR2 YNFKEQ. V lost 3 bases and J lost 6; bases outside the gene matches: 3. The length of the CDR3 is 15 residues. CDR3 sequence: CASSQGQGEYEKLFF. The DNA of the CDR3 is TGTGCCAGCAGCCAGGGACAGGGGGAATATGAAAAACTGTTTTTT.

The J gene is TRBJ1-6, the V gene TRBV14; D possibly corresponds to TRBD1 (5 bases). The CDR3 spans 13 residues. Trimming took 4 bases from V and 13 from J, leaving 14 bases between them. Germline V lookup: CDR1 SGHDN, CDR2 FVKESK. In nucleotides, the CDR3 is TGTGCCAGCAGCCTTGACAGTTTAACTCCCCTCCACTTT. Protein product: CASSLDSLTPLHF. Based on the CDR3 plus reference TRBV14 and TRBJ1-6, the full variable domain is EAGVTQFPSHSVIEKGQTVTLRCDPISGHDNLYWYRRVMGKEIKFLLHFVKESKQDESGMPNNRFLAERTGGTYSTLKVQPAELEDSGVYFCASSLDSLTPLHFGNGTRLTVT.

This chain uses TRBV7-9 with TRBJ2-2; 8 bases line up with TRBD1. Germline loops: CDR1 SEHNR, CDR2 FQNEAQ (reference sequence). CDR3 length equals 14 residues. V lost 5 bases, J lost 4 bases, and 3 bases stayed unmatched. CDR3 bases: TGTGCCAGCAGCAACAGGGGGTTCACCGGGGAGCTGTTTTTT. Amino acids: CASSNRGFTGELFF.

The chain uses TRBV19 and TRBJ2-7, with D maybe TRBD2 (6 bases). The CDR3 is made up of 15 amino acids. Germline values: CDR1 LNHDA, CDR2 SQIVND (reference sequence). Trimming left V 4 bases short and J 3 bases short, with 16 bases between. CDR3 sequence (DNA): TGTGCCAGTAGTACCCTTGCGGGGCGAAACTACGAGCAGTACTTC. It codes for CASSTLAGRNYEQYF.

The genes are TRBV5-8 and TRBJ1-2; 7 bases align to TRBD1. The CDR3 runs to 14 residues. Germline-derived CDR1 and CDR2 are SGHTS and YDEGEE. The trim removed 4 bases at V and 4 bases at J, leaving 7 bases unmatched. Written as DNA, the CDR3 is TGTGCCAGCAGCCCCGGACAGGTTTTCTATGGCTACACCTTC. As protein: CASSPGQVFYGYTF. Filled out from reference TRBV5-8 and TRBJ1-2, the complete variable domain reads EAGVTQSPTHLIKTRGQQATLRCSPISGHTSVYWYQQALGLGLQFLLWYDEGEERNRGNFPPRFSGRQFPNYSSELNVNALELEDSALYLCASSPGQVFYGYTFGSGTRLTVV.

This chain uses TRBV15 with TRBJ2-3; 7 bases line up with TRBD2. With 0 bases clipped from V and 0 bases from J, the junction kept 6 bases outside the gene matches. Germline loops: CDR1 LNHNV, CDR2 YYDKDF (reference sequence). The CDR3 is made up of 17 amino acids. The CDR3 sequence: CATSRDRGRGSTDTQYF. CDR3 in DNA: TGTGCCACCAGCAGAGATCGAGGGCGGGGGAGCACAGATACGCAGTATTTT.

The gene calls are TRBV18 and TRBJ1-2, with D perhaps TRBD1 (6 bases). This CDR3 region has 15 residues. Germline loops: CDR1 KGHSH, CDR2 LQKENI. Trimming stripped 6 bases from V and 3 bases from J, with 17 bases between. CDR3 in DNA: TGTGCCAGCTCGCCTTCGTCAGGGGACGACTATGGCTACACCTTC. This sequence encodes CASSPSSGDDYGYTF.

J is TRBJ1-6 and V is TRBV3-1 (or the pseudogene TRBV3-2); TRBD1 aligns across 8 bases. V trimming: 1 base; J trimming: 7 bases; junction bases outside the gene matches: 0. This CDR3 contains 14 residues. CDR1 LGHDT and CDR2 YNNKEL come from the germline V gene (reference sequence). Written as DNA, the CDR3 is TGTGCCAGCAGCCAAGGACAGGGGAATTCACCCCTCCACTTT. It encodes CASSQGQGNSPLHF.